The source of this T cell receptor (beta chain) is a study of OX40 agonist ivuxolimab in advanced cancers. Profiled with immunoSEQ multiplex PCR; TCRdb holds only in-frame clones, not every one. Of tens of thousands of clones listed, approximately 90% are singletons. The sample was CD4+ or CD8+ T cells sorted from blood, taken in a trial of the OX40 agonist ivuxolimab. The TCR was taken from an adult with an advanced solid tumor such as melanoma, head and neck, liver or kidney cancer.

The CDR3 bases are TGTGCCAGCAGCGACTGGACCTTGGCATCCTACGAGCAGTACTTC. Its protein product is CASSDWTLASYEQYF. This sequence joins TRBV7-8 and TRBJ2-7, with no clear D. V was clipped by 5 bases and J by 1 base, with 15 bases between them. CDR1 SGHVS and CDR2 FQNEAQ come from the germline V gene. The CDR3 sequence is 15 residues long. The full variable domain, with the rest looked up from reference TRBV7-8 and TRBJ2-7, is GAGVSQSPRYKVAKRGQDVALRCDPISGHVSLFWYQQALGQGPEFLTYFQNEAQLDKSGLPSDRFFAERPEGSVSTLKIQRTQQEDSAVYLCASSDWTLASYEQYFGPGTRLTVT.